The T cell receptor beta chain under discussion was sequenced for a study of T cells in Graves' hyperthyroidism and ophthalmopathy. This clonotype has a handful of counts. Trimming shortened V by 9 bases and J by 8 bases, and 16 bases separated the two germline ends. Germline values: CDR1 SNHLY, CDR2 FYNNEI. The CDR3 is 12 residues long. The investigators amplified TCR beta CDR3 regions from RNA transcripts. Using the HTBI primer set, a first-round RT-PCR was run on the TCR CDR3. In TCRdb, the multiplex PCR reads were re-called with MiXCR into one record per CDR3 protein. Of under 350,000 distinct CDR3 sequences detected, about 20% appear once; the ten largest clones hold 45% to 50%.

The receptor was derived from a woman in her fifties or sixties with Graves' hyperthyroidism. Input material: blood. This chain connects TRBV2 to TRBJ1-2; a possible D gene is TRBD1 (5 bases). The CDR3: CASRGGLWGYTF. The DNA for the CDR3 is TGTGCCAGTAGGGGAGGGCTTTGGGGCTACACCTTC. Full variable domain (outside the CDR3, taken from reference TRBV2 and TRBJ1-2): EPEVTQTPSHQVTQMGQEVILRCVPISNHLYFYWYRQILGQKVEFLVSFYNNEISEKSEIFDDQFSVERPDGSNFTLKIRSTKLEDSAMYFCASRGGLWGYTFGSGTRLTVV.